These T cell receptor beta chains were read from a single sample in a study of shared clonotypes between healthy human individuals. Data came from immunoSEQ multiplex PCR; TCRdb stores just in-frame clones and leaves some out. This table holds hundreds of thousands of clones, about 91% found once. Material for sequencing was naive CD8+ T cells sorted from blood. Receptors originate from a man aged 25-40 years in good health. Both conserved end residues are trimmed from each CDR3.

v_gene: TRBV25-1
j_gene: TRBJ2-7
CDR3aa: ASSGLQGKGYEQY

v_gene: TRBV30
j_gene: TRBJ1-1
CDR3aa: ASTNIRAHEAF

v_gene: TRBV19
j_gene: TRBJ2-7
CDR3aa: ASSIGPSGQAISYEQY

v_gene: TRBV14
j_gene: TRBJ1-1
CDR3aa: ASSQELNTEAF

v_gene: TRBV5-5
j_gene: TRBJ2-1
CDR3aa: ASVPVHSGPQGNEQF

v_gene: TRBV28
j_gene: TRBJ1-5
CDR3aa: ASSLGQWDSNQPQH

v_gene: TRBV27
j_gene: TRBJ2-7
CDR3aa: ASSRGISSYEQY

v_gene: TRBV5-5
j_gene: TRBJ1-2
CDR3aa: ASSLGLDGYT

v_gene: TRBV19
j_gene: TRBJ2-1
CDR3aa: ASSIGRQGSYNEQF

v_gene: TRBV27
j_gene: TRBJ1-1
CDR3aa: ASRVLGAGTEAF

v_gene: TRBV9
j_gene: TRBJ2-3
CDR3aa: ASSSLGSDTQY

v_gene: TRBV9
j_gene: TRBJ2-1
CDR3aa: ASSAGGLAVYNEQF

v_gene: TRBV6-1
j_gene: TRBJ1-2
CDR3aa: ASSSGTGQNLGYT

v_gene: TRBV27
j_gene: TRBJ2-7
CDR3aa: ASSLAGSSYEQY

v_gene: TRBV4-1
j_gene: TRBJ2-7
CDR3aa: ASSQDRTGVDEQY

v_gene: TRBV6-5
j_gene: TRBJ1-1
CDR3aa: ASSYQGKNTEAF

v_gene: TRBV7-2
j_gene: TRBJ2-7
CDR3aa: ASSLGPGSSYEQY

v_gene: TRBV30
j_gene: TRBJ1-2
CDR3aa: AWNTIDRGHYGYT

v_gene: TRBV6-5
j_gene: TRBJ2-1
CDR3aa: ASSYSGGSGDEQF

v_gene: TRBV7-9
j_gene: TRBJ2-7
CDR3aa: ASSLALGDRAYEQY

v_gene: TRBV7-2
j_gene: TRBJ2-1
CDR3aa: ASSLARAGGPRAYNEQF

v_gene: TRBV12-5
j_gene: TRBJ1-5
CDR3aa: ASRIFLGRGNQPQH

v_gene: TRBV5-6
j_gene: TRBJ2-5
CDR3aa: ASSLRGLMEVETQY

v_gene: TRBV5-1
j_gene: TRBJ1-5
CDR3aa: ASSSWDEEDEYSNQPQH

v_gene: TRBV7-2
j_gene: TRBJ2-2
CDR3aa: ASSLVNRRNTGELF

v_gene: TRBV7-9
j_gene: TRBJ2-3
CDR3aa: ASRREFADTQY

v_gene: TRBV9
j_gene: TRBJ2-1
CDR3aa: ARTGREGSGEQF

v_gene: TRBV27
j_gene: TRBJ2-7
CDR3aa: ASRGLLGGGDEQY

v_gene: TRBV4-3
j_gene: TRBJ2-1
CDR3aa: ASSQRDSGYNEQF

v_gene: TRBV28
j_gene: TRBJ2-7
CDR3aa: ASSLEGQSYEQY

v_gene: TRBV19
j_gene: TRBJ2-1
CDR3aa: ASSFGLEQF

v_gene: TRBV7-9
j_gene: TRBJ2-7
CDR3aa: ASGRTELLEQY

v_gene: TRBV27
j_gene: TRBJ2-7
CDR3aa: ASSLSGGEGYEQY

v_gene: TRBV11-2
j_gene: TRBJ1-2
CDR3aa: ASSFNPATYGYT

v_gene: TRBV23-1
j_gene: TRBJ1-2
CDR3aa: ASSQSVQAPYGYT

v_gene: TRBV7-9
j_gene: TRBJ2-7
CDR3aa: ASTPLERGPGEQY

v_gene: TRBV29-1
j_gene: TRBJ2-3
CDR3aa: SVGDRAVDTQY

v_gene: TRBV10-2
j_gene: TRBJ1-2
CDR3aa: ASSESTAGGNST

v_gene: TRBV6-1
j_gene: TRBJ1-1
CDR3aa: ASSEVGRMNTEAF

v_gene: TRBV7-9
j_gene: TRBJ2-1
CDR3aa: AGSRRNEQF

v_gene: TRBV20-1
j_gene: TRBJ2-3
CDR3aa: SLTDTQY

v_gene: TRBV12-5
j_gene: TRBJ2-3
CDR3aa: ASGSGTSVTDTQY

v_gene: TRBV27
j_gene: TRBJ1-1
CDR3aa: ASSFTGGGTEAF

v_gene: TRBV5-1
j_gene: TRBJ2-2
CDR3aa: ASSLALPAELGELF

v_gene: TRBV9
j_gene: TRBJ2-5
CDR3aa: ASSADGRIQETQY

v_gene: TRBV5-1
j_gene: TRBJ2-5
CDR3aa: ASSSIDAGGPLETQY

v_gene: TRBV10-2
j_gene: TRBJ2-2
CDR3aa: ASSEWLAGGNTGELF

v_gene: TRBV29-1
j_gene: TRBJ2-2
CDR3aa: SVIGTGKDTGELF

v_gene: TRBV7-9
j_gene: TRBJ2-7
CDR3aa: ASSSTLAPYEQY

v_gene: TRBV7-9
j_gene: TRBJ2-7
CDR3aa: ASSFTIQGKSYEQY

v_gene: TRBV27
j_gene: TRBJ1-2
CDR3aa: ASSPHGQRGRRGYT

v_gene: TRBV7-9
j_gene: TRBJ2-1
CDR3aa: ASSFRTAPAYNEQF

v_gene: TRBV30
j_gene: TRBJ2-1
CDR3aa: AWSVASGFVDNEQF

v_gene: TRBV10-1
j_gene: TRBJ2-1
CDR3aa: ASSVNGWGNEQF